This T cell receptor (beta chain) was obtained from a study of shared clonotypes between healthy human individuals. Notes on the study in general: Specimens sampled were limited to blood, with tissue repertoires likely differing. Approximately 4.6% of naive CD4 clonotypes were shared across a handful of donors.

Germline V CDR1 and CDR2: MNHEY, SMNVEV (reference sequence). The CDR3 has 10 amino acids. Comment on this clone: The antigen remains unidentified.

Here immunoSEQ multiplex PCR was the method, and the copy in TCRdb shows in-frame clones only, minus some. The sample contains some 550,000 clones, about 96% of which appear only once. The rearrangement joins TRBV27 to TRBJ2-5; D not resolved. The last part of the DNA fits TRBJ2-7 better; the J call may be wrong. Material for sequencing was naive CD4+ T cells sorted from blood. Subset here: CD45RA+ positively selected. The sequence was collected from a woman aged 25 to 45 in good health. CDR3: CASRFFEQYF. The CDR3 DNA is TGTGCCAGCAGATTCTTCGAGCAGTACTTC.